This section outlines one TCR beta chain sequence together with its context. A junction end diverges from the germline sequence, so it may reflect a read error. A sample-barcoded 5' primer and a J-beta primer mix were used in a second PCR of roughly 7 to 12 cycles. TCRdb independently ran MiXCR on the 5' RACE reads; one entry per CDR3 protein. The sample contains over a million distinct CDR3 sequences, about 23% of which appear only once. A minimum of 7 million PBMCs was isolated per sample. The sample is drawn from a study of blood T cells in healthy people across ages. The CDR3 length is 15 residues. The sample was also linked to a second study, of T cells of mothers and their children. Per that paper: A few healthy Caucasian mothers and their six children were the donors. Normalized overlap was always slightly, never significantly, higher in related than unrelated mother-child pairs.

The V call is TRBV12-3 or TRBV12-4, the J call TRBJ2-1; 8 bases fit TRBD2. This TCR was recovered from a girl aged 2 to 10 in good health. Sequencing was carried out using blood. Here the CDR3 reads CASRLAGNTYNEQIF. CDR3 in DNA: TGTGCCAGCAGGCTAGCGGGCAATACCTACAATGAGCAGATCTTC.